Presented here are 30 T cell receptor beta chains from one specimen sequenced in a study of high-grade serous ovarian cancer treatment subgroups. Tumor samples were obtained before definitive surgery or chemotherapy. TCRdb's table, derived via immunoSEQ multiplex PCR, lists solely in-frame clones and lacks some. The sample holds around 9,300 clones, around 76% seen once. The sequenced sample was tumor tissue. These receptors were obtained from a human donor with high-grade serous ovarian cancer.

This chain joins TRBV7-2 and TRBJ1-2; TRBD1 might be the D (6 bases). This CDR3 is 15 amino acids long. V was shortened by 2 bases and J by 4 bases, with 14 bases between the two germline ends. The V gene's germline CDR1 is SGHTA and CDR2 FQGNSA. The chain's CDR3 is CASSLPGGLSYGYTF. The CDR3 DNA reads as TGTGCCAGCAGCTTACCGGGGGGCCTCTCCTATGGCTACACCTTC.

J is TRBJ2-2 and V is TRBV5-1, with D hard to call. The CDR3 spans 14 residues. V dropped 9 bases and J dropped 6 bases, with 18 bases sitting between them. Germline V gives CDR1 SGHRS, CDR2 YFSETQ. CDR3 sequence reads: CATGLIPTPGELFF. As DNA, the CDR3 is TGCGCCACCGGCCTTATTCCTACCCCCGGGGAGCTGTTTTTT.

This clone occurred a few times. The chain employs TRBV7-8 and TRBJ2-7, with 7 bases lining up with TRBD1. CDR3 length: 14 amino acids. Germline V gives CDR1 SGHVS, CDR2 FQNEAQ. V gave up 6 bases and J gave up 0 bases; unmatched junction bases: 5. CDR3 sequence reads: CASRAGTASYEQYF. The CDR3 nucleotides are TGTGCCAGCAGAGCCGGGACAGCCTCCTACGAGCAGTACTTC.

The genes are TRBV29-1 and TRBJ2-7; perhaps D is TRBD1 or TRBD2 (5 bases each). Germline lookup yields CDR1 SQVTM and CDR2 ANQGSEA. The CDR3 runs 14 residues. Trimming took off 5 bases at V and 0 bases at J, with 14 bases between the two ends. The CDR3 coding sequence is TGCAGCGTTACCGGGACCACTAACTCCTACGAGCAGTACTTC. It is translated as CSVTGTTNSYEQYF.

This chain joins TRBV30 and TRBJ1-5; TRBD1 might be the D (5 bases). Germline CDR1 GTSNPN, CDR2 SVGIG (reference sequence). V dropped 2 bases and J dropped 2 bases, with 10 bases sitting between them. The CDR3 totals 14 residues. The CDR3 is CAWSFGGRNQPQHF. The CDR3 nucleotides are TGTGCCTGGAGTTTCGGGGGACGCAATCAGCCCCAGCATTTT.

The chain has TRBV30 and TRBJ1-3; 7 bases agree with TRBD1. The CDR3 runs 17 residues. Germline V gene data show CDR1 as GTSNPN and CDR2 as SVGIG (reference sequence). With V trimmed by 2 bases and J by 4 bases, 14 bases remained unmatched. CDR3 nucleotide sequence: TGTGCCTGGAGTAGTCGGTCTTCCGGGACAGCCGGAAACACCATATATTTT. Its translation: CAWSSRSSGTAGNTIYF.

V is TRBV2 and J is TRBJ2-3, with D unresolved. Trimming removed 5 bases at V and 4 bases at J, with 10 bases between. The CDR3 is made up of 13 amino acids. Per the germline V gene, CDR1 is SNHLY and CDR2 is FYNNEI. The CDR3 loop reads CASSLSRADTQYF. CDR3 nucleotides: TGTGCCAGCAGTCTTTCTAGAGCAGATACGCAGTATTTT. Full variable domain (missing parts from reference TRBV2 and TRBJ2-3): EPEVTQTPSHQVTQMGQEVILRCVPISNHLYFYWYRQILGQKVEFLVSFYNNEISEKSEIFDDQFSVERPDGSNFTLKIRSTKLEDSAMYFCASSLSRADTQYFGPGTRLTVL.

This clone is deemed medium-sized. The CDR3 protein is CASSLGTSRTNEQFF. CDR3 sequence (DNA): TGCGCCAGCAGCTTGGGCACTAGCCGAACCAATGAGCAGTTCTTC. The chain employs TRBV5-1 and TRBJ2-1; tentative D call: TRBD2 (6 bases). The CDR3 is 15 residues long. Germline CDR1 is SGHRS and CDR2 is YFSETQ. V lost 0 bases and J lost 6, with 13 bases in between. Combining the CDR3 with reference TRBV5-1 and TRBJ2-1 gives the whole variable domain KAGVTQTPRYLIKTRGQQVTLSCSPISGHRSVSWYQQTPGQGLQFLFEYFSETQRNKGNFPGRFSGRQFSNSRSEMNVSTLELGDSALYLCASSLGTSRTNEQFFGPGTRLTVL.

V and J are TRBV7-9 and TRBJ1-1, with unresolved D. This CDR3 has 12 residues. Germline CDR1 and CDR2: SEHNR and FQNEAQ (reference sequence). The V and J ends lost 5 bases and 4 bases respectively, with 8 bases between them. The CDR3: CASSEVSTEAFF. CDR3 DNA: TGTGCCAGCAGCGAAGTGAGCACTGAAGCTTTCTTT.

The J gene is TRBJ2-7, the V gene TRBV6-1, with 10 nucleotides matching TRBD2. V trimming: 8 bases; J trimming: 3 bases; junction bases outside the gene matches: 4. The germline V gene encodes CDR1 MNHNS and CDR2 SASEGT. The CDR3 sequence is 13 residues long. The CDR3 bases are TGTGCCAGCGCGGCTAGCGGGGGCTACGAGCAGTACTTC. This codes for CASAASGGYEQYF.

The chain carries TRBV15 and TRBJ2-5, with 7 bases identical to TRBD2. This CDR3 spans 17 amino acids. The J segment lost 4 bases and the V segment lost 4 bases, leaving 15 bases of the junction unmatched. CDR1 and CDR2 from the germline V gene are LNHNV and YYDKDF (reference sequence). The CDR3 sequence is CATSTGLSGSGGETQYF. The CDR3 region has the DNA TGTGCCACCAGCACTGGCCTGTCCGGATCGGGGGGAGAGACCCAGTACTTC.

This chain uses TRBV7-3 with TRBJ1-1; 8 bases line up with TRBD1. V gave up 5 bases and J gave up 4 bases; unmatched junction bases: 3. Germline lookup yields CDR1 SGHTA and CDR2 FQGTGA. The CDR3 is 13 residues long. CDR3 sequence: CASSDQGATEAFF. Written as DNA, the CDR3 is TGTGCCAGCAGCGACCAGGGGGCCACTGAAGCTTTCTTT. Combining the CDR3 with reference TRBV7-3 and TRBJ1-1 gives the whole variable domain GAGVSQTPSNKVTEKGKYVELRCDPISGHTALYWYRQSLGQGPEFLIYFQGTGAADDSGLPNDRFFAVRPEGSVSTLKIQRTERGDSAVYLCASSDQGATEAFFGQGTRLTVV.

The chain joins TRBV2 to TRBJ2-5; perhaps TRBD1 as D (5 bases). With 6 bases removed from V and 5 bases from J, the gap between germline ends came to 16 bases. The CDR3 covers 14 residues. Germline V gene sequence: CDR1 SNHLY, CDR2 FYNNEI. CDR3 amino acids: CASREPGSRETQYF. The CDR3 DNA follows: TGTGCCAGCAGGGAGCCAGGGTCGCGGGAGACCCAGTACTTC.

The chain has TRBV12-5 and TRBJ2-2, with D perhaps assigned TRBD1 or TRBD2 (5 bases each). V lost 5 bases and J lost 6, with 13 bases in between. Germline V CDR1 and CDR2: LGHNT, FRNRAP. CDR3 size: 14 residues. Here the CDR3 reads CASGPPGSPGELFF. The CDR3 nucleotides read TGTGCTAGTGGTCCTCCAGGGAGTCCCGGGGAGCTGTTTTTT.

This clone was observed once. The chain couples TRBV19 to TRBJ2-3; 7 bases fit TRBD2. V dropped 7 bases and J dropped 5; count of bases not matched to a gene: 12. CDR3 length: 15 amino acids. CDR1 is LNHDA and CDR2 is SQIVND in the germline V gene (reference sequence). CDR3 nucleotide sequence: TGTGCCAGTACTTCCCCCGAGCGGGGAAAAGATACGCAGTATTTT. Protein product: CASTSPERGKDTQYF.

As DNA, the CDR3 is TGTGCCAGCAGACGGACCGACTACGACTACGAGCAGTACTTC. The encoded protein is CASRRTDYDYEQYF. The chain is built from TRBV6-5 and TRBJ2-7; TRBD2 is a possible D gene (5 bases). The CDR3 covers 14 residues. Germline CDR1 and CDR2: MNHEY and SVGAGI. Trimming removed 6 bases from V and 3 bases from J, with 15 bases in between.

This clone was seen a handful of times. This rearrangement joins TRBV6-1 to TRBJ1-1, with D possibly TRBD1 on 5 matching bases. The CDR3 is made up of 14 amino acids. Germline values: CDR1 MNHNS, CDR2 SASEGT. V lost 2 bases to trimming and J lost 3 bases, with 10 bases between them. The CDR3 DNA is TGTGCCAGCAGTGAACAGGGATTTGACACTGAAGCTTTCTTT. This sequence encodes CASSEQGFDTEAFF.

The chain carries TRBV30 and TRBJ1-1; a weak D match, TRBD1 (6 bases). CDR1 and CDR2 from the germline V gene are GTSNPN and SVGIG (reference sequence). V lost 0 bases, J lost 5 bases, and 25 bases lay in between. The CDR3 spans 18 residues. The CDR3 loop is CAWSVWGQGRGRGTEAFF. For the CDR3, the DNA is TGTGCCTGGAGTGTATGGGGGCAAGGTCGTGGGCGTGGAACTGAAGCTTTCTTT.

The rearrangement links TRBV20-1 to TRBJ2-7, with D unclear. V shed 3 bases and J shed 11 bases, with 8 bases lying between them. In germline, CDR1 is DFQATT, CDR2 SNEGSKA (reference sequence). CDR3 length equals 9 residues. The chain's CDR3 is CSARKSEYF. The CDR3 DNA follows: TGCAGTGCTAGGAAGTCGGAGTACTTC.

The CDR3: CASSLWGESNQPQHF. The CDR3, as DNA: TGTGCCAGCAGCTTATGGGGGGAAAGCAATCAGCCCCAGCATTTT. The genes are TRBV7-3 and TRBJ1-5; D may be TRBD1 (5 bases). The CDR3 is 15 residues long. CDR1 SGHTA and CDR2 FQGTGA come from the germline V gene. The V end lost 2 bases, the J end lost 1 base, and 9 bases lay between the germline ends.

The genes are TRBV5-1 and TRBJ1-1; maybe TRBD1 (6 bases). Germline-derived CDR1 and CDR2 are SGHRS and YFSETQ. This CDR3 region has 16 residues. V lost 0 bases, J lost 1 base, and 13 bases lay in between. The CDR3 nucleotides are TGCGCCAGCAGCTTGGTTTCCTTACAGGGGAACACTGAAGCTTTCTTT. This encodes CASSLVSLQGNTEAFF.

The chain is built from TRBV7-2 and TRBJ1-2, with D possibly TRBD1 on 5 matching bases. Germline-derived CDR1 and CDR2 are SGHTA and FQGNSA. V lost 5 bases and J lost 7, with 14 bases in between. The CDR3 length is 13 residues. CDR3 nucleotide sequence: TGTGCCAGCAGCCCTCAGGGTTCGGGTGGCTACACCTTC. The encoded protein is CASSPQGSGGYTF.

The V call is TRBV6-5, the J call TRBJ1-4; TRBD1 is a possible D gene (5 bases). Germline values: CDR1 MNHEY, CDR2 SVGAGI. The CDR3 consists of 15 residues. The germline V and J ends were trimmed by 6 bases and 1 base, with 12 bases remaining between them. CDR3 sequence: CASRGLGVTNEKLFF. The CDR3 DNA reads as TGTGCCAGCAGGGGCTTGGGGGTAACTAATGAAAAACTGTTTTTT.

The chain has TRBV2 and TRBJ1-4; maybe TRBD1 (5 bases). The CDR3 contains 15 residues. Between the trimmed V and J ends, which lost 6 bases and 8 bases, there was a span of 19 bases. Per the germline V gene, CDR1 is SNHLY and CDR2 is FYNNEI. The CDR3 sequence: CASRNLVAGWEKLFF. The CDR3 DNA sequence: TGTGCCAGCAGAAACCTGGTGGCAGGGTGGGAAAAACTGTTTTTT. The variable domain in full, completed from reference TRBV2 and TRBJ1-4, reads EPEVTQTPSHQVTQMGQEVILRCVPISNHLYFYWYRQILGQKVEFLVSFYNNEISEKSEIFDDQFSVERPDGSNFTLKIRSTKLEDSAMYFCASRNLVAGWEKLFFGSGTQLSVL.

Written as DNA, the CDR3 is TGTGCCAGCAGCTTGGGTGCGGGGGGTTTCAATGAGCAGTTCTTC. This sequence encodes CASSLGAGGFNEQFF. The V and J genes are TRBV5-4 and TRBJ2-1, with TRBD2 matching 8 bases. J was trimmed by 6 bases and V by 0 bases; bases with no gene match: 5. This CDR3 contains 15 residues. Germline V gives CDR1 SGHNT, CDR2 YYREEE (reference sequence).

The chain is built from TRBV18 and TRBJ2-5; D call uncertain. Trimming removed 3 bases at V and 1 base at J, with 6 bases between. CDR3 length equals 13 residues. The V gene's germline CDR1 is KGHSH and CDR2 LQKENI. In DNA, the CDR3 is TGTGCCAGCTCACCTGGACCCCAAGAGACCCAGTACTTC. Its protein is CASSPGPQETQYF.

The CDR3 region has the DNA TGTGCCAGCAGCTCCCTAGCAGGTCGGGGGGAGACCCAGTACTTC. Protein sequence: CASSSLAGRGETQYF. The V gene is TRBV7-8, the J gene TRBJ2-5; weak D call: TRBD2 (6 bases). Germline CDR1 SGHVS, CDR2 FQNEAQ. V lost 4 bases, J lost 5 bases, and 17 bases lay in between. The CDR3 length is 15 residues.

Comment on this clone: Here the CDR3 omits its conserved ending phenylalanine or tryptophan, so a read error is the likely source. The rearrangement joins TRBV5-6 to TRBJ1-4; 12 nucleotides agree with TRBD1. The CDR3 has 18 amino acids. Germline V gene data show CDR1 as SGHDT and CDR2 as YYEEEE. V trimming: 4 bases; J trimming: 8 bases; junction bases outside the gene matches: 15. CDR3 amino acids: CASSASRDRGLLGEKLFL. The CDR3 coding sequence is TGTGCCAGCAGCGCCTCGCGGGACAGGGGGCTATTGGGGGAAAAACTGTTTCTT.

The genes are TRBV4-3 and TRBJ1-6; the D gene is possibly TRBD1 (6 bases). The CDR3 is 17 residues long. The V and J ends lost 0 bases and 7 bases respectively, with 16 bases between them. CDR1 and CDR2 (germline): LGHNA, YSLEER. In nucleotides, the CDR3 is TGCGCCAGCAGCCAAGAGCCGTTGGGGGCGGTAAATTCACCCCTCCACTTT. Amino acid sequence: CASSQEPLGAVNSPLHF.

This rearrangement joins TRBV7-2 to TRBJ1-6; 7 bases are shared with TRBD1. The CDR3 has 15 residues. Germline CDR1 SGHTA, CDR2 FQGNSA. Trimming removed 5 bases from V and 7 bases from J; junction bases left unmatched: 8. The CDR3 DNA reads TGTGCCAGCAGCGGACTCGGGACAGCCAATTCACCCCTCCACTTT. Amino acids: CASSGLGTANSPLHF.